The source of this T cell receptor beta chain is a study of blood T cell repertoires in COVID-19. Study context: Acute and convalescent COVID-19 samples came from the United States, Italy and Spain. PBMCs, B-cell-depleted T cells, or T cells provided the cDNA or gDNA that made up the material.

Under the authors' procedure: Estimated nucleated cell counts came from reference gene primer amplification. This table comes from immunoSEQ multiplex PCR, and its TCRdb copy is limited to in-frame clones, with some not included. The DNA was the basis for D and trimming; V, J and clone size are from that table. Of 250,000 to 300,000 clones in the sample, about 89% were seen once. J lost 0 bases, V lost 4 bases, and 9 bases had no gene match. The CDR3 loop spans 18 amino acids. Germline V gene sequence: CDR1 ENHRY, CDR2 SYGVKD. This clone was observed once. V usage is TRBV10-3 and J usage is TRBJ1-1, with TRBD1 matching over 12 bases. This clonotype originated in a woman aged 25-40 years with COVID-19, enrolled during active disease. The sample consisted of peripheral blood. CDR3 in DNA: TGTGCCATCAGTGGCATAAAGGGACAGGGGGCTGTGAACACTGAAGCTTTCTTT. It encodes CAISGIKGQGAVNTEAFF.